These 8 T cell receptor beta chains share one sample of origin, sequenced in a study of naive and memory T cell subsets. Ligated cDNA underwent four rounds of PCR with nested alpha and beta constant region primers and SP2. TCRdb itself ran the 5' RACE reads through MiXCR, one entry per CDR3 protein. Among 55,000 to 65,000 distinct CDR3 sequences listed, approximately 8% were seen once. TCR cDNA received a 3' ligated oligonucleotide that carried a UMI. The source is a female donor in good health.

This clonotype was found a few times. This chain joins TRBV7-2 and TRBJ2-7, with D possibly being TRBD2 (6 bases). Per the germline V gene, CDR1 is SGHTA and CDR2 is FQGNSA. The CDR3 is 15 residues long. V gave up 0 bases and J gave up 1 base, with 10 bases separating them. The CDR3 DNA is TGTGCCAGCAGCTTAGCCCACGGGAGTTCCTACGAGCAGTACTTC. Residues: CASSLAHGSSYEQYF.

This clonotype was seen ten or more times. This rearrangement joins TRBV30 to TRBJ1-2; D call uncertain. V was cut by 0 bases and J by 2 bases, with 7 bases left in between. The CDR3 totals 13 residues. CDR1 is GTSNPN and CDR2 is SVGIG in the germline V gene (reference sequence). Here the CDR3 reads CAWSVEANYGYTF. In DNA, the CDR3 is TGTGCCTGGAGTGTAGAGGCCAACTATGGCTACACCTTC.

The DNA for the CDR3 is TGTGCCAGCAGCCCCCAGGACACTGAAGCTTTCTTT. It yields the protein CASSPQDTEAFF. The gene calls are TRBV9 and TRBJ1-1; D not resolved. V dropped 4 bases and J dropped 3 bases, with 7 bases sitting between them. This CDR3 comprises 12 residues. CDR1 and CDR2 from the germline V gene are SGDLS and YYNGEE.

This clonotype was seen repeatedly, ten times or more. In DNA form, the CDR3 reads TGTGCCAGCAGCCCGCAGGGGGGATTACTAGCGGGAGGGCGGGGAGAGCAGTTCTTC. Its protein is CASSPQGGLLAGGRGEQFF. The rearrangement uses TRBV7-3 and TRBJ2-1; 13 positions agree with TRBD2. In germline, CDR1 is SGHTA, CDR2 FQGTGA. V was pared by 5 bases and J by 10 bases, with 20 bases of the junction left unmatched. The length of the CDR3 is 19 residues.

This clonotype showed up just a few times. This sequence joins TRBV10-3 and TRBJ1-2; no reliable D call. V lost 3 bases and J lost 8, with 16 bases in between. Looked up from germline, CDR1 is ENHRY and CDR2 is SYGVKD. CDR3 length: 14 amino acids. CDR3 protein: CAISDAKTLNGYTF. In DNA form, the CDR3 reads TGTGCCATCAGTGACGCAAAAACCCTGAACGGCTACACCTTC.

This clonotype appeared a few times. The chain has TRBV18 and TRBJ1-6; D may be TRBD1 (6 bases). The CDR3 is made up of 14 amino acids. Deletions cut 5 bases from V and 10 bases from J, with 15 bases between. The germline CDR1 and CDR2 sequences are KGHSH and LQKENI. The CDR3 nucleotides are TGTGCCAGCTCAACTACAGGGTATGGATCACCCCTCCACTTT. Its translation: CASSTTGYGSPLHF.

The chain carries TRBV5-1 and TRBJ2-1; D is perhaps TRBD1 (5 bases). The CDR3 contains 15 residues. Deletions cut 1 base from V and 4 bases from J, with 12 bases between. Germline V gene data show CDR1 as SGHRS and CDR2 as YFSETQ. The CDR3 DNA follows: TGCGCCAGCAGCTTGTGGCAGGGCAGTTACAATGAGCAGTTCTTC. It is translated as CASSLWQGSYNEQFF.

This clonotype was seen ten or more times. The CDR3 DNA reads TGTGCCAGCAGTGGGCCCCGAAGGGGACGGGGGCAGCCCCAGCATTTT. Its protein is CASSGPRRGRGQPQHF. This chain uses TRBV2 with TRBJ1-5; TRBD1 is a possible D gene (5 bases). Trimming stripped 4 bases from V and 7 bases from J, with 20 bases between. The CDR3 consists of 16 residues. Germline values: CDR1 SNHLY, CDR2 FYNNEI.